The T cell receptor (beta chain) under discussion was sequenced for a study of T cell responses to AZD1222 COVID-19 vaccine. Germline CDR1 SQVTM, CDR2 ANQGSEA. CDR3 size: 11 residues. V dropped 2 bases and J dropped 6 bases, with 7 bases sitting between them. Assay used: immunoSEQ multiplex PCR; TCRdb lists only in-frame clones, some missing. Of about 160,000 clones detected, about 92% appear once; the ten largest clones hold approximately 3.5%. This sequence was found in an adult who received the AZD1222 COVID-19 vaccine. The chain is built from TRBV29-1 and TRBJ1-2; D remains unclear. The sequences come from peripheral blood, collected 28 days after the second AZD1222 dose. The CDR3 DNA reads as TGCAGCGTTGAATCCCAGGATGGCTACACCTTC. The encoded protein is CSVESQDGYTF. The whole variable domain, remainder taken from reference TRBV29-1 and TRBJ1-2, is SAVISQKPSRDICQRGTSLTIQCQVDSQVTMMFWYRQQPGQSLTLIATANQGSEATYESGFVIDKFPISRPNLTFSTLTVSNMSPEDSSIYLCSVESQDGYTFGSGTRLTVV.